Given below is one T cell receptor beta chain in context. The sample originates from a study of blood T cell repertoires in COVID-19. The V segment lost 6 bases and the J segment 10 bases; nucleotides outside the gene matches: 1. This CDR3 is 10 amino acids long. Germline V gene lookup returns CDR1 SNHLY and CDR2 FYNNEI. Original processing notes: It was from reference gene primer amplification that nucleated cell counts were estimated. Clones were read by immunoSEQ multiplex PCR, and TCRdb kept only the in-frame ones, dropping some. The DNA was the basis for D and trimming; V, J and clone size are from that table. The data contain about 210,000 clones, 75% to 85% of them singletons.

The specimen was peripheral blood. This chain uses TRBV2 with TRBJ2-3, with 7 bases lining up with TRBD1. This TCR was sampled from a man aged 50-59 years with active or convalescent COVID-19. The CDR3 region is CASSGQAQYF. DNA of the CDR3: TGTGCCAGCAGCGGACAGGCGCAGTATTTT.